The 13 T cell receptor beta chains listed next were all sequenced from one sample in a study of response to subunit inactivated influenza vaccine. TCRdb processed the RT-PCR reads anew with MiXCR; each CDR3 protein has one entry. The sample holds roughly 500,000 distinct CDR3 sequences; around a quarter are singletons and the top ten take roughly 2.8%. Another study also made use of these data, one on T cells expressing NK-cell markers. Turning to that study: The cDNA for TCR beta came from 5'RACE template switching with UMIs.

The specimen comprised CD4+ T cells sorted from PBMCs, sampled 11 to 12 days after vaccination. Receptors were obtained from a man aged 50 or older who received an inactivated influenza vaccine.

The rearrangement uses TRBV7-7 and TRBJ2-1, with 11 nucleotides matching TRBD2. Germline V CDR1 and CDR2: SSHAT, FNYEAQ (reference sequence). V shed 5 bases, J shed 7 bases, and the junction held 7 bases outside the gene matches. The CDR3 sequence is 15 residues long. The CDR3 loop reads CASSPNSGRGNEQFF. CDR3 DNA sequence: TGTGCCAGCAGCCCTAATAGCGGGAGGGGGAATGAGCAGTTCTTC.

In this sample, this clonotype turned up many times. The V gene is TRBV5-5, the J gene TRBJ2-3; 10 bases align to TRBD2. There are 16 residues in the CDR3. The V and J ends lost 0 bases and 0 bases, in that order; junction bases with no gene match: 1. The germline V gene encodes CDR1 SGHKS and CDR2 YYEKEE (reference sequence). CDR3 sequence (DNA): TGTGCCAGCAGCTTGGCTAGCGGGGGAAGCACAGATACGCAGTATTTT. Protein sequence: CASSLASGGSTDTQYF. Together with reference TRBV5-5 and TRBJ2-3, the CDR3 gives the full variable domain: DAGVTQSPTHLIKTRGQQVTLRCSPISGHKSVSWYQQVLGQGPQFIFQYYEKEERGRGNFPDRFSARQFPNYSSELNVNALLLGDSALYLCASSLASGGSTDTQYFGPGTRLTVL.

This clonotype was counted only a few times. The chain uses TRBV7-9 and TRBJ2-7; D not certain. V was shortened by 5 bases and J by 4 bases, with 15 bases between the two germline ends. The CDR3 sequence is 14 residues long. Germline CDR1 reads SEHNR; CDR2 reads FQNEAQ (reference sequence). The CDR3 DNA sequence: TGTGCCAGCAGCCAAATTACCCGAGGATACGAGCAGTACTTC. Translation: CASSQITRGYEQYF.

The chain carries TRBV20-1 and TRBJ2-1, with TRBD2 matching 10 bases. With V trimmed by 6 bases and J by 4 bases, 15 bases remained unmatched. The CDR3 spans 17 residues. Germline V gene data show CDR1 as DFQATT and CDR2 as SNEGSKA (reference sequence). The CDR3 nucleotides are TGCAGTGCCCCAACCGGACTAGCGGTTCGAACTTACAATGAGCAGTTCTTC. It yields the protein CSAPTGLAVRTYNEQFF.

Here the CDR3 reads CASSSDPGDTGELFF. The CDR3 DNA reads TGTGCCAGCAGCTCCGATCCGGGAGACACCGGGGAGCTGTTTTTT. The rearrangement joins TRBV11-3 to TRBJ2-2; tentatively, D is TRBD2 (6 bases). Per the germline V gene, CDR1 is SGHNT and CDR2 is YENEEA. This CDR3 has 15 amino acids. V gave up 4 bases and J gave up 3 bases, with 12 bases separating them.

The J gene is TRBJ2-1, the V gene TRBV6-2 or TRBV6-3, with TRBD1 as a possible D gene (6 bases). The CDR3 runs 12 residues. The germline gives CDR1 MNHEY, CDR2 SVGEGT. V was clipped by 7 bases and J by 10 bases, with 14 bases between them. The CDR3 DNA follows: TGTGCCAGCACCCACAGGGTTCGCGAGCAGTTCTTC. Amino acids: CASTHRVREQFF.

This clonotype showed up just a few times. The CDR3 bases are TGCAGTGCAACAGATCCGGGACAGGGGGCGCCTGCCGAGCAGTACTTC. This gives the protein CSATDPGQGAPAEQYF. This chain connects TRBV20-1 to TRBJ2-7; 12 nucleotides align to TRBD1. The CDR3 covers 16 residues. V was pared by 6 bases and J by 6 bases, with 15 bases of the junction left unmatched. Per the germline V gene, CDR1 is DFQATT and CDR2 is SNEGSKA (reference sequence).

V gene TRBV29-1 combines with J gene TRBJ2-3; D uncertain. CDR3 length: 13 amino acids. The V end lost 0 bases, the J end lost 2 bases, and 6 bases lay between the germline ends. Germline-derived CDR1 and CDR2 are SQVTM and ANQGSEA. The CDR3 sequence is CSVEDAPTDTQYF. The CDR3 DNA follows: TGCAGCGTTGAAGATGCGCCCACAGATACGCAGTATTTT.

The V and J genes are TRBV2 and TRBJ2-1, with D unresolved. Per the germline V gene, CDR1 is SNHLY and CDR2 is FYNNEI. Trimming cost V 10 bases and J 2 bases, with 15 bases left between them. The CDR3 is 14 residues long. CDR3 sequence: CATAYSRTYNEQFF. CDR3 coding DNA: TGTGCCACCGCCTATAGCAGGACCTACAATGAGCAGTTCTTC.

The chain recombines TRBV5-6 with TRBJ2-2, with a possible D match to TRBD2 (5 bases). CDR1 SGHDT and CDR2 YYEEEE come from the germline V gene. This CDR3 region has 14 residues. Deletions cut 3 bases from V and 4 bases from J, with 10 bases between. The CDR3 DNA reads as TGTGCCAGCAGCTGGGGAGCAAGCACCGGGGAGCTGTTTTTT. It encodes CASSWGASTGELFF. Filled out from reference TRBV5-6 and TRBJ2-2, the complete variable domain reads DAGVTQSPTHLIKTRGQQVTLRCSPKSGHDTVSWYQQALGQGPQFIFQYYEEEERQRGNFPDRFSGHQFPNYSSELNVNALLLGDSALYLCASSWGASTGELFFGEGSRLTVL.

This clonotype was counted at least ten times. The gene calls are TRBV7-8 and TRBJ2-7; a possible D gene is TRBD2 (5 bases). V was shortened by 6 bases and J by 0 bases, with 12 bases between the two germline ends. The CDR3 covers 14 residues. Germline CDR1 SGHVS, CDR2 FQNEAQ. In DNA, the CDR3 is TGTGCCAGCAGACCCACGGGAAACTCCTACGAGCAGTACTTC. It encodes CASRPTGNSYEQYF.

The CDR3 here is CASVGTANQPQHF. CDR3 in DNA: TGTGCCAGTGTCGGGACAGCCAATCAGCCCCAGCATTTT. This sequence joins TRBV7-9 and TRBJ1-5, with 7 bases lining up with TRBD1. The CDR3 totals 13 residues. Germline trimming cut 9 bases from V and 3 bases from J; bases unmatched to any gene: 5. The germline V gene encodes CDR1 SEHNR and CDR2 FQNEAQ (reference sequence).

The chain recombines TRBV20-1 with TRBJ2-1; 8 bases match TRBD2. The CDR3 length is 14 residues. J lost 9 bases, V lost 0 bases, and 7 bases had no gene match. Looked up from germline, CDR1 is DFQATT and CDR2 is SNEGSKA (reference sequence). CDR3 loop: CSARDSSGHVEQFF. The DNA of the CDR3 is TGCAGTGCTAGAGATTCTAGCGGGCACGTTGAGCAGTTCTTC.